The 10 T cell receptor beta chains below come from one sample, sequenced in a study of identical twins (dated by TCRdb to about 2016). The library was built by means of 5' RACE. The run used an Illumina HiSeq 2000. TCRdb passed the public sequencing reads through fastp at Q25 and MiXCR, retaining productive beta sequences. For every CDR3 protein sequence, its rows merge into one entry that carries the most common genes and DNA. The sample table contains 650,000 to 750,000 distinct CDR3 sequences; only one count was recorded for roughly 20% of them. The ten largest clones add up to approximately 4.5% of the sample. This sample was also put to use in a study of T cells expressing NK-cell markers.

What was sequenced was PBMCs. Receptors were obtained from a woman aged 18-29 years in good health.

The chain joins TRBV6-5 to TRBJ1-3; D is ambiguous. Germline V lookup: CDR1 MNHEY, CDR2 SVGAGI. V was cut by 0 bases and J by 0 bases, with 9 bases left in between. The CDR3 sequence is 16 residues long. CDR3 in amino acids: CASSYSGSHSGNTIYF. The CDR3 region has the DNA TGTGCCAGCAGTTACTCCGGGAGCCACTCTGGAAACACCATATATTTT.

The gene calls are TRBV27 and TRBJ1-1; 7 bases align to TRBD1. Germline CDR1 MNHEY, CDR2 SMNVEV (reference sequence). This CDR3 region has 15 residues. The trim removed 2 bases at V and 0 bases at J, leaving 3 bases unmatched. CDR3 sequence (DNA): TGTGCCAGCAGTTTAAGGGGACAGTTGAACACTGAAGCTTTCTTT. This codes for CASSLRGQLNTEAFF.

The chain couples TRBV12-3 or TRBV12-4 to TRBJ2-7; a weak D match, TRBD2 (5 bases). V shed 5 bases and J shed 2 bases, with 10 bases lying between them. The CDR3 runs 13 residues. The CDR3 protein is CASSSARAYEQYF. The CDR3 nucleotides are TGTGCCAGCAGTAGCGCGAGGGCCTACGAGCAGTACTTC.

The chain combines TRBV7-9 with TRBJ2-7, with 8 bases fitting TRBD2. Germline V gene sequence: CDR1 SEHNR, CDR2 FQNEAQ (reference sequence). This CDR3 is built from 15 residues. With 1 base clipped from V and 3 bases from J, the junction kept 5 bases outside the gene matches. The CDR3 region is CASSLGAGGHYEQYF. CDR3 sequence (DNA): TGTGCCAGCAGCTTAGGGGCGGGGGGCCACTACGAGCAGTACTTC.

This clonotype was seen many times. Sequence at one end of the junction differs from germline and may be a read error. The chain combines TRBV9 with TRBJ1-1; no definite D call. CDR1 is SGDLS, CDR2 YYNGEE, per germline. The length of the CDR3 is 12 residues. The CDR3 region has the DNA TGCGCCAGCAGCAGGCGGGACACTGAAGCTTTCTTT. This translates into CASSRRDTEAFF.

This clonotype was recorded at least ten times. The chain joins TRBV29-1 to TRBJ2-7; D ambiguous. The V gene's germline CDR1 is SQVTM and CDR2 ANQGSEA. The V end lost 6 bases, the J end lost 3 bases, and 9 bases lay between the germline ends. The CDR3 contains 11 residues. In nucleotides, the CDR3 is TGCAGCGTGCATGGGTTCTACGAGCAGTACTTC. Amino acids: CSVHGFYEQYF.

V is TRBV5-1 and J is TRBJ2-7; 16 bases match TRBD2. Germline CDR1 is SGHRS and CDR2 is YFSETQ. V dropped 2 bases and J dropped 1; count of bases not matched to a gene: 6. The CDR3 runs 18 residues. CDR3 sequence (DNA): TGCGCCAGCAGCTTAACCGGGACTAGCGGGAGGGCGTCCTACGAGCAGTACTTC. Its protein is CASSLTGTSGRASYEQYF.

This clonotype has only a few counts. The gene calls are TRBV9 and TRBJ2-3; D gene unclear. V gave up 0 bases and J gave up 0 bases, with 11 bases separating them. Germline CDR1 reads SGDLS; CDR2 reads YYNGEE. The CDR3 loop spans 16 amino acids. The CDR3 DNA sequence: TGTGCCAGCAGCGTAGAGGCAGCAACTAGCACAGATACGCAGTATTTT. This gives the protein CASSVEAATSTDTQYF.

The chain employs TRBV10-3 and TRBJ1-1; D may be TRBD1 (5 bases). V lost 9 bases to trimming and J lost 1 base, with 12 bases between them. The CDR3 spans 13 residues. CDR1 is ENHRY, CDR2 SYGVKD, per germline. CDR3 in DNA: TGTGCCATGGTAGCCGACAGGAACACTGAAGCTTTCTTT. This codes for CAMVADRNTEAFF.

This clonotype appeared a few times. The CDR3 spells CASSYSKSYEQFF. The CDR3 nucleotides are TGTGCCAGCAGTTACTCGAAGAGTTATGAGCAGTTCTTC. The V gene is TRBV6-2 or TRBV6-3, the J gene TRBJ2-1, with no clear D. Germline V gene data show CDR1 as MNHEY and CDR2 as SVGEGT. V lost 0 bases to trimming and J lost 8 bases, with 8 bases between them. The CDR3 contains 13 residues.